This T cell receptor (beta chain) stems from a study of radiotherapy plus CTLA-4 blockade in lung cancer. About the research overall: Objective response was observed in about 19% of patients, and disease control in less than 35%.

With ipilimumab providing CTLA-4 blockade, focal radiation was administered to patients who had chemo-refractory metastatic non-small-cell lung cancer. This clone appeared a few times. What it recognizes is unknown. The study's findings and limits: In blood, early T cell clone dynamics reportedly predicted response best, together with interferon-beta. Expansion in blood of tumor-derived TCR clones was seen after radiotherapy plus ipilimumab.

Clones were sequenced by immunoSEQ multiplex PCR, and TCRdb holds only the in-frame ones, with some missing. The table shows about 76,000 clones, with under 90% occurring only once. CDR1 and CDR2 from the germline V gene are SGDLS and YYNGEE. The CDR3 is made up of 17 amino acids. Germline trimming cut 3 bases from V and 2 bases from J; bases unmatched to any gene: 6. V gene TRBV9 combines with J gene TRBJ2-1, with TRBD1 matching 12 bases. The receptor's source is a human donor with non-small cell lung cancer who had stable disease on radiotherapy plus ipilimumab. This specimen consisted of peripheral blood, obtained from a patient treated with radiotherapy plus ipilimumab. The CDR3 here is CASSAGTGGPTYNEQFF. The CDR3 DNA reads TGTGCCAGCAGCGCCGGGACAGGGGGCCCTACCTACAATGAGCAGTTCTTC.